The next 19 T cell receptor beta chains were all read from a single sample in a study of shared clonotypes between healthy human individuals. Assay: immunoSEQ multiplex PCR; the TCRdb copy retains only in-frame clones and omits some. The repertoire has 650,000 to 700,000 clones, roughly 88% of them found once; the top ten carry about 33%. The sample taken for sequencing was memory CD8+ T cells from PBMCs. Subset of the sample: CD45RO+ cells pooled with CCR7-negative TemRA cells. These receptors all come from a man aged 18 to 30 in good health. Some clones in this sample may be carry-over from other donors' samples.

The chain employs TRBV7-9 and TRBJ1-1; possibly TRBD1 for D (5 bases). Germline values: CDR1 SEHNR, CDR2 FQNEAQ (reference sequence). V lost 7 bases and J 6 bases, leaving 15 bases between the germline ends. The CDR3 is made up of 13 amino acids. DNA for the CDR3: TGTGCCAGCACCCCTATGTTGGGGCCTGAAGCTTTCTTT. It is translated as CASTPMLGPEAFF.

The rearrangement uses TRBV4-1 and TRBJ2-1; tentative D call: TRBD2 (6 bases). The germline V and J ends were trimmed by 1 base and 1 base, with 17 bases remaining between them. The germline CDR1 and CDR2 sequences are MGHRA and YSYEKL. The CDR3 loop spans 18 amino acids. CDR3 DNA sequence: TGCGCCAGCAGCCAAGTCAAAGGGAGCGGGTTTTCCTACAATGAGCAGTTCTTC. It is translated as CASSQVKGSGFSYNEQFF.

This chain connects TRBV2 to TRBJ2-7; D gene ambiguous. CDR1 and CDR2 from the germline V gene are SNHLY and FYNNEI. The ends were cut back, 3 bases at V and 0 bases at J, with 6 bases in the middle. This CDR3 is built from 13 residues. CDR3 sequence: CASSEFSSYEQYF. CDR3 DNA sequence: TGTGCCAGCAGTGAGTTCAGCTCCTACGAGCAGTACTTC.

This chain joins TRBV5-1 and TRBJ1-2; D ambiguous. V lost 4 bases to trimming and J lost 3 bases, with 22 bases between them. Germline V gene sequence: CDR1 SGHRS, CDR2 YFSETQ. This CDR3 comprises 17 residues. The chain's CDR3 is CASSEDDLTFRHYGYTF. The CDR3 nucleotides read TGCGCCAGCAGCGAGGACGATTTAACGTTCAGACACTATGGCTACACCTTC.

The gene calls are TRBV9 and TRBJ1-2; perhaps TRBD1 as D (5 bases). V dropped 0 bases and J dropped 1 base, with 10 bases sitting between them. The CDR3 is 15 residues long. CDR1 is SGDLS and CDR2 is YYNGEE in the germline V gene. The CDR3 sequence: CASSVGPGINYGYTF. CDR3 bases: TGTGCCAGCAGCGTAGGTCCAGGGATTAACTATGGCTACACCTTC.

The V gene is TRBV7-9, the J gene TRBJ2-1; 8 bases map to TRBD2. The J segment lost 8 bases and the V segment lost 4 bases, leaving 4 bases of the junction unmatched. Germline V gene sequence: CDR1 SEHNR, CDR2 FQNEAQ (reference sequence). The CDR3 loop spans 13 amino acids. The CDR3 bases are TGTGCCAGCAGCTCGGGACTAGAGCATGAGCAGTTCTTC. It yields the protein CASSSGLEHEQFF.

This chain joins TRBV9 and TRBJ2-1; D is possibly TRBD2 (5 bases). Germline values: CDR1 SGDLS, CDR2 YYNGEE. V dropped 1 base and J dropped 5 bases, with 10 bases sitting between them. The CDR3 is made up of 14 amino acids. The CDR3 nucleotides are TGTGCCAGCAGCGTAAATCCCGGGGACAATGAGCAGTTCTTC. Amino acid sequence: CASSVNPGDNEQFF.

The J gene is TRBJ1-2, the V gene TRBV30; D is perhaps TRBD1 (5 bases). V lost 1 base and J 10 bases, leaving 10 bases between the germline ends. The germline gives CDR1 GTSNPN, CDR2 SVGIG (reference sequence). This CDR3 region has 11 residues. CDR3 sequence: CAWSAGHDYTF. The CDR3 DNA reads TGTGCCTGGAGTGCCGGACACGACTACACCTTC.

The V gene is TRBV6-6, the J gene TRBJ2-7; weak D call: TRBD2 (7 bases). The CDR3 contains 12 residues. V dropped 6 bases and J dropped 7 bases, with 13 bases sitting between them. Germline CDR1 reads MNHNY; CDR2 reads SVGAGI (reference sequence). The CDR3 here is CASSLGGGEQYF. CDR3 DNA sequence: TGTGCCAGCAGCCTAGGGGGAGGGGAGCAGTACTTC.

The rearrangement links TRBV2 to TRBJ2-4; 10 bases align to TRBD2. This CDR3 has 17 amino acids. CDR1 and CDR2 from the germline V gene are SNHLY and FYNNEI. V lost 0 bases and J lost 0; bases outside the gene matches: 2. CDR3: CASSEASGRLAKNIQYF. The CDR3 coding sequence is TGTGCCAGCAGTGAAGCTAGCGGGAGGTTAGCCAAAAACATTCAGTACTTC.

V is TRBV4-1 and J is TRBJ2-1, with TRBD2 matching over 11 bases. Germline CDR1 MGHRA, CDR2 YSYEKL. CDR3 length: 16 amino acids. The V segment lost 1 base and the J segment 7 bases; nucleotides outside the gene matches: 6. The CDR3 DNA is TGCGCCAGCAGCCAAGGTCCGGGACTAGCGGAAAATGAGCAGTTCTTC. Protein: CASSQGPGLAENEQFF.

CDR3 in amino acids: CASSTTGNTGELFF. In nucleotides, the CDR3 is TGCGCCAGCAGCACGACAGGGAACACCGGGGAGCTGTTTTTT. V is TRBV10-2 and J is TRBJ2-2, with D maybe TRBD1 (6 bases). The CDR3 runs to 14 residues. V was trimmed by 6 bases and J by 1 base, leaving 9 bases between them. Looked up from germline, CDR1 is WSHSY and CDR2 is SAAADI.

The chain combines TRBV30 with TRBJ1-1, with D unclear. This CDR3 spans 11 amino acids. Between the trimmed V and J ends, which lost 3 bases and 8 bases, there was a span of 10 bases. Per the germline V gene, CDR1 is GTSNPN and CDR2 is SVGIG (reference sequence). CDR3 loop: CAWRDQPEAFF. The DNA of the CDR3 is TGTGCCTGGAGGGACCAGCCAGAAGCTTTCTTT. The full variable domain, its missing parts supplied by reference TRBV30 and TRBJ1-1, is SQTIHQWPATLVQPVGSPLSLECTVEGTSNPNLYWYRQAAGRGLQLLFYSVGIGQISSEVPQNLSASRPQDRQFILSSKKLLLSDSGFYLCAWRDQPEAFFGQGTRLTVV.

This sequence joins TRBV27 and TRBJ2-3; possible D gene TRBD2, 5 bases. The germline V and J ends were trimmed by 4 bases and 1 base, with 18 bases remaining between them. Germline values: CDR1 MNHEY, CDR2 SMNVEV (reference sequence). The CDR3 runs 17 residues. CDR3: CASSSLPLVFGTDTQYF. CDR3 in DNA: TGTGCCAGCAGTTCCCTCCCACTAGTTTTCGGCACAGATACGCAGTATTTT.

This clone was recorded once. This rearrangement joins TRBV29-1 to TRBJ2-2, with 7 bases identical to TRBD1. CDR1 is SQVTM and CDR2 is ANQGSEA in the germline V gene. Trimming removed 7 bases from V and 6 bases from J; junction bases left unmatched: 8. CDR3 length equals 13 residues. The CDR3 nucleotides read TGCAGCGCTATACCGGGGACAGCCGGGGAGCTGTTTTTT. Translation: CSAIPGTAGELFF.

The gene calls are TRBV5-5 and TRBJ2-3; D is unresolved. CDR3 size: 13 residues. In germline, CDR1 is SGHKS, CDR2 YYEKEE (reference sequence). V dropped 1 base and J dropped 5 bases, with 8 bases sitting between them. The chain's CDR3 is CASSLLDLDTQYF. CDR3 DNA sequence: TGTGCCAGCAGCTTGTTGGACCTAGATACGCAGTATTTT.

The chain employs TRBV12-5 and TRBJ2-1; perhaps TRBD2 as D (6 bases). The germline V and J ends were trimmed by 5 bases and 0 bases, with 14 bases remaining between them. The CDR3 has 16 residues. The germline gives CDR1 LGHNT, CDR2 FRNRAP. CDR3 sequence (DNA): TGTGCTAGTGGTCCGTCAACTAGCTTCTCCTACAATGAGCAGTTCTTC. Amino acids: CASGPSTSFSYNEQFF.

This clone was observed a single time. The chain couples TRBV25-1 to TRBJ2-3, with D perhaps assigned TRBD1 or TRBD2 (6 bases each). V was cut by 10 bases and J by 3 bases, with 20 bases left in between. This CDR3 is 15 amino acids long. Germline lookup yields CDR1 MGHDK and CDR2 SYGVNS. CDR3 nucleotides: TGTGCCACCCGGGGGCCCCGCGGGACTACAGATACGCAGTATTTT. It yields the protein CATRGPRGTTDTQYF.

This CDR3 is CASSEAAAVLATKSYNEQFF. CDR3 in DNA: TGTGCCAGCAGTGAAGCAGCGGCTGTACTAGCGACAAAATCCTACAATGAGCAGTTCTTC. V gene TRBV6-1 combines with J gene TRBJ2-1; 7 bases fit TRBD2. The CDR3 extends over 20 amino acids. Germline trimming cut 0 bases from V and 1 base from J; bases unmatched to any gene: 15. Germline V gene lookup returns CDR1 MNHNS and CDR2 SASEGT.